A selection of T cell receptor beta chains follows, all from one sample in a study of shared clonotypes between healthy human individuals. TCRdb's copy holds only in-frame clones and misses some; the assay was immunoSEQ multiplex PCR. Of about 490,000 clones in the sample, approximately 79% were seen once. The source material was PBMCs. These receptors originate from a woman aged 40 to 50 in good health. Some clones in this sample may be carry-over from other donors' samples. Both conserved end residues are part of each CDR3. A D gene is named only where the DNA matches it firmly. Part of the rows lack a size; the others show once, few, many or a class for expanded clones.

v_call	clone_size	j_call	d_call	cdr3_nt	cdr3_aa
TRBV29-1	.	TRBJ2-1	.	TGCAGCGTTGAAGAAGGCTACAATGAGCAGTTCTTC	CSVEEGYNEQFF
TRBV6-1	.	TRBJ1-5	.	TGTGCCAGCAGTGACTACAGGTATCAGCCCCAGCATTTT	CASSDYRYQPQHF
TRBV12-2	.	TRBJ2-7	.	TGTGCCTACCCCCCCGAGCAGTACTTC	CAYPPEQYF
TRBV18	.	TRBJ2-3	TRBD2	TGTGCCAGCTCATTGACTAGCGGGAAAAGCACAGATACGCAGTATTTT	CASSLTSGKSTDTQYF
TRBV9	.	TRBJ2-1	.	TGTGCCAGCAGCGTACTGGGTTTGGCCTCCTACAATGAGCAGTTCTTC	CASSVLGLASYNEQFF
TRBV20-1	.	TRBJ1-1	.	TGCAGTGCGGACACGAACACTGAAGCTTTCTTT	CSADTNTEAFF
TRBV27	.	TRBJ2-3	.	TGTGCCAGCAGCCCTCTTTTGCAAAGCACAGATACGCAGTATTTT	CASSPLLQSTDTQYF
TRBV5-1	.	TRBJ2-1	TRBD1	TGCGCCAGCAGCAAGGACAGGGTGGATCGGGATGAGCAGTTCTTC	CASSKDRVDRDEQFF
TRBV4-1	.	TRBJ2-5	TRBD2	TGCGCCAGCAGCCAAGACCGGGGGACTAGCGGGAGGCGAGAGACCCAGTACTTC	CASSQDRGTSGRRETQYF
TRBV6-5	.	TRBJ2-2	.	TGTGCCAGCAGTTCACTTCTTTTGGGCACCGGGGAGCTGTTTTTT	CASSSLLLGTGELFF
TRBV15	.	TRBJ2-5	.	TGTGCCACCAGCAGAGATTTGGCAGGGGTCGGGGAGACCCAGTACTTC	CATSRDLAGVGETQYF
TRBV6-6	.	TRBJ1-1	.	TGTGCCAGCAGTTACTCGGGGGTGTTGAACACTGAAGCTTTCTTT	CASSYSGVLNTEAFF
TRBV27	many	TRBJ2-3	TRBD2	TGTGCCAGCAGTTTAAAGGCCGGACTAGCGGTTAGCACAGATACGCAGTATTTT	CASSLKAGLAVSTDTQYF
TRBV6-1	few	TRBJ2-7	.	TGTGCCAGCAGTGAAACCTCGGGAGTCACTTACGAGCAGTACTTC	CASSETSGVTYEQYF
TRBV2	.	TRBJ2-1	.	TGTGCCAGCAGCTGGACAGTGAATGAGCAGTTCTTC	CASSWTVNEQFF
TRBV19	.	TRBJ2-7	.	TGTGCCACCTCACTAAGGACCCTCGGGGAGCAGTACTTC	CATSLRTLGEQYF
TRBV25-1	once	TRBJ1-2	TRBD1	TGTGCCAGCAGTGAATATACAGGGGTGGACTATGGCTACACCTTC	CASSEYTGVDYGYTF
TRBV11-1	.	TRBJ1-6	TRBD1	TGTGCCAGCAGCAGGGGACAGGGCGATAATTCACCCCTCCACTTT	CASSRGQGDNSPLHF
TRBV2	.	TRBJ2-3	.	TGTGCCAGCACCCGGGACACCACAGATACGCAGTATTTT	CASTRDTTDTQYF
TRBV6-5	.	TRBJ1-1	.	TGTGCCAGCAGTTACGGGATGGGGGGGAGTGAAGCTTTCTTT	CASSYGMGGSEAFF
TRBV11-2	.	TRBJ2-7	TRBD2	TGTGCCAGCAGCTTAGCTCCTAGCGGGAGGTTACCCTACGAGCAGTACTTC	CASSLAPSGRLPYEQYF
TRBV2	.	TRBJ1-2	TRBD1	TGTGCCAGCACCGACCGCCGGGACAGCAACTATGGCTACACCTTC	CASTDRRDSNYGYTF